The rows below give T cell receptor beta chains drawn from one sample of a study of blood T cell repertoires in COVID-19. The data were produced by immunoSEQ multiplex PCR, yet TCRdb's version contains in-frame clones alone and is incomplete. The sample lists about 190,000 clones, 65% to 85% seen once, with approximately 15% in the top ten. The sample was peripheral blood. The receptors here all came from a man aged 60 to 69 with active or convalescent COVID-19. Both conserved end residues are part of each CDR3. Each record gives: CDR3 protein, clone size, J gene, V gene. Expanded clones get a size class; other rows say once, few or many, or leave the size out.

cdr3_aa: CASSLGQGKQPQHF; clone_size: few; j_call: TRBJ1-5; v_call: TRBV28
cdr3_aa: CASNLDRAFSYEQYF; clone_size: -; j_call: TRBJ2-7; v_call: TRBV28
cdr3_aa: CSVAQVGGSEQFF; clone_size: -; j_call: TRBJ2-1; v_call: TRBV29-1
cdr3_aa: CASSFVGGSYTGELFF; clone_size: -; j_call: TRBJ2-2; v_call: TRBV28
cdr3_aa: CASSYGLAAFNEQFF; clone_size: -; j_call: TRBJ2-1; v_call: TRBV7-6
cdr3_aa: CASTPSASGMGETQYF; clone_size: -; j_call: TRBJ2-5; v_call: TRBV6-2/TRBV6-3
cdr3_aa: CASSQGTISGNTIYF; clone_size: -; j_call: TRBJ1-3; v_call: TRBV7-9
cdr3_aa: CASSLDYPSGNTIYF; clone_size: -; j_call: TRBJ1-3; v_call: TRBV5-6
cdr3_aa: CASSVVADTQYF; clone_size: -; j_call: TRBJ2-3; v_call: TRBV9
cdr3_aa: CASSWDRGRYEQYF; clone_size: -; j_call: TRBJ2-7; v_call: TRBV5-4
cdr3_aa: CASSIDSGGFNEQFF; clone_size: -; j_call: TRBJ2-1; v_call: TRBV19
cdr3_aa: CASIRRQGIGYEQYF; clone_size: -; j_call: TRBJ2-7; v_call: TRBV6-5
cdr3_aa: CASSTGQGAREQYF; clone_size: -; j_call: TRBJ2-7; v_call: TRBV5-1
cdr3_aa: CASSFRGLAGGNEQFF; clone_size: -; j_call: TRBJ2-1; v_call: TRBV28
cdr3_aa: CASSPLLPLSEQFF; clone_size: -; j_call: TRBJ2-1; v_call: TRBV7-2
cdr3_aa: CASSLGQGASPTDTQYF; clone_size: -; j_call: TRBJ2-3; v_call: TRBV5-4
cdr3_aa: CASSSTSGRVSDTQYF; clone_size: -; j_call: TRBJ2-3; v_call: TRBV7-2
cdr3_aa: CASSYGQGEGQPQHF; clone_size: few; j_call: TRBJ1-5; v_call: TRBV6-2/TRBV6-3
cdr3_aa: CASSAPGQPLQETQYF; clone_size: -; j_call: TRBJ2-5; v_call: TRBV28
cdr3_aa: CASSYDRVWGNTIYF; clone_size: -; j_call: TRBJ1-3; v_call: TRBV5-4
cdr3_aa: CASDRGNQPQHF; clone_size: -; j_call: TRBJ1-5; v_call: TRBV19
cdr3_aa: CASSLAPRELDEQFF; clone_size: -; j_call: TRBJ2-1; v_call: TRBV19
cdr3_aa: CASSLGLADTDTQYF; clone_size: once; j_call: TRBJ2-3; v_call: TRBV7-9
cdr3_aa: CASSQRGSTSGSIQAYNEQFF; clone_size: -; j_call: TRBJ2-1; v_call: TRBV4-1
cdr3_aa: CASSFAKREPGELFF; clone_size: few; j_call: TRBJ2-2; v_call: TRBV7-9
cdr3_aa: CASSRDRRLWETQYF; clone_size: -; j_call: TRBJ2-5; v_call: TRBV6-5
cdr3_aa: CASSLPRNGAYEQYF; clone_size: once; j_call: TRBJ2-7; v_call: TRBV5-4
cdr3_aa: CASSETPGQGARIGYGYTF; clone_size: -; j_call: TRBJ1-2; v_call: TRBV21-1
cdr3_aa: CASSLSIAGHTDTQYF; clone_size: -; j_call: TRBJ2-3; v_call: TRBV27
cdr3_aa: CASSRTGGLEQYF; clone_size: few; j_call: TRBJ2-7; v_call: TRBV27
cdr3_aa: CASSFQGAGSYNEQFF; clone_size: -; j_call: TRBJ2-1; v_call: TRBV11-3
cdr3_aa: CASSGGQPLTDTQYF; clone_size: -; j_call: TRBJ2-3; v_call: TRBV11-1
cdr3_aa: CASSPYSGSSYEQYF; clone_size: -; j_call: TRBJ2-7; v_call: TRBV4-2
cdr3_aa: CAIRGTGIKNTEAFF; clone_size: -; j_call: TRBJ1-1; v_call: TRBV10-3
cdr3_aa: CASSPTPGNNSPLHF; clone_size: few; j_call: TRBJ1-6; v_call: TRBV18
cdr3_aa: CASSEGSGRTGELFF; clone_size: -; j_call: TRBJ2-2; v_call: TRBV5-1
cdr3_aa: CASSQGGRFSGRYDTGELFF; clone_size: -; j_call: TRBJ2-2; v_call: TRBV14
cdr3_aa: CASSSNRGLSYNEQFF; clone_size: -; j_call: TRBJ2-1; v_call: TRBV7-2
cdr3_aa: CASSPNSGGSFAEAFF; clone_size: few; j_call: TRBJ1-1; v_call: TRBV7-2
cdr3_aa: CASSYLRTGYIYGYTF; clone_size: -; j_call: TRBJ1-2; v_call: TRBV28
cdr3_aa: CASSPNDRGRWSNQPQHF; clone_size: -; j_call: TRBJ1-5; v_call: TRBV7-8
cdr3_aa: CAARGGSPYEQYF; clone_size: -; j_call: TRBJ2-7; v_call: TRBV19
cdr3_aa: CASSRTQGEDTQYF; clone_size: once; j_call: TRBJ2-3; v_call: TRBV4-1
cdr3_aa: CASSYSQGFYGYTF; clone_size: -; j_call: TRBJ1-2; v_call: TRBV6-5
cdr3_aa: CASSPPGQGNEQYF; clone_size: once; j_call: TRBJ2-7; v_call: TRBV18
cdr3_aa: CASSQEVYTQGLAQFF; clone_size: -; j_call: TRBJ2-1; v_call: TRBV3-1/TRBV3-2
cdr3_aa: CASSERTSGSYEQYF; clone_size: -; j_call: TRBJ2-7; v_call: TRBV3-1/TRBV3-2
cdr3_aa: CASSSRQAGDTEAFF; clone_size: -; j_call: TRBJ1-1; v_call: TRBV7-8
cdr3_aa: CASSNTRGNAEAFF; clone_size: -; j_call: TRBJ1-1; v_call: TRBV28
cdr3_aa: CASSLGGSGITETQYF; clone_size: -; j_call: TRBJ2-5; v_call: TRBV5-4
cdr3_aa: CASSTPGVIQYF; clone_size: -; j_call: TRBJ2-4; v_call: TRBV6-5
cdr3_aa: CASSLVGLAPDTQYF; clone_size: once; j_call: TRBJ2-3; v_call: TRBV5-5
cdr3_aa: CASSLRAGGTKTQYF; clone_size: -; j_call: TRBJ2-5; v_call: TRBV7-2
cdr3_aa: CASSEGSGRFYNEQFF; clone_size: -; j_call: TRBJ2-1; v_call: TRBV6-1
cdr3_aa: CASSWGDDSTPLHF; clone_size: -; j_call: TRBJ1-6; v_call: TRBV5-6
cdr3_aa: CASSFQGRGWTEAFF; clone_size: -; j_call: TRBJ1-1; v_call: TRBV27
cdr3_aa: CASSLGGRRNEQFF; clone_size: -; j_call: TRBJ2-1; v_call: TRBV7-2
cdr3_aa: CASSSERDEYLREQFF; clone_size: -; j_call: TRBJ2-1; v_call: TRBV5-1
cdr3_aa: CASSLSLGGNTEAFF; clone_size: -; j_call: TRBJ1-1; v_call: TRBV18
cdr3_aa: CASRASLAGDTGELFF; clone_size: -; j_call: TRBJ2-2; v_call: TRBV27